This TCR beta chain was identified during a study of siplizumab effects on memory and regulatory T cells. Concerning this clone: Antigen specificity is unknown.

The repertoire was sequenced with immunoSEQ multiplex PCR; TCRdb's copy has only in-frame clones and lacks some. Of some 100,000 clones in the sample, 90% to 95% are singletons; the top ten hold approximately 0.75%. Overall study results and limits: A significant reduction in alloreactive sequences traceable to unstimulated CD4+ memory cells was produced by siplizumab.

The sequenced material came from Tregs sorted from blood. The receptor was derived from a human donor in good health.

The CDR3 bases are TGTGCCAGCAGCTTCCCGGGCTACAATGAGCAGTTCTTC. Protein product: CASSFPGYNEQFF. This sequence joins TRBV7-6 and TRBJ2-1; D gene unclear. Trimming left V 3 bases short and J 3 bases short, with 6 bases between. Germline V gene data show CDR1 as SGHVS and CDR2 as FNYEAQ. CDR3 length equals 13 residues.